These 9 T cell receptor beta chains were all obtained from the same sample, sequenced in a study of blood T cell repertoires in COVID-19. Generated by immunoSEQ multiplex PCR, the TCRdb table keeps only in-frame clones and is missing some. The sample carries about 210,000 clones, 70% to 90% recorded once. Sequencing was done on a sample of peripheral blood. All receptors come from a middle-aged man with COVID-19, enrolled during active disease.

This clone showed up just a few times. The chain employs TRBV6-5 and TRBJ2-1, with D tentatively TRBD1 (6 bases). The CDR3 runs 15 residues. In germline, CDR1 is MNHEY, CDR2 SVGAGI. Trimming cost V 6 bases and J 3 bases, with 15 bases left between them. The chain's CDR3 is CASSPSTGRYNEQFF. The CDR3 nucleotides read TGTGCCAGCAGCCCCTCGACAGGCCGCTACAATGAGCAGTTCTTC.

As DNA, the CDR3 is TGTGCCAGCAGCAATAGCGGGCGGACAGATACGCAGTATTTT. Its protein is CASSNSGRTDTQYF. V and J are TRBV9 and TRBJ2-3; 7 positions match TRBD2. Germline assignment: CDR1 SGDLS and CDR2 YYNGEE. The CDR3 runs 14 residues. Trimming took 4 bases from V and 3 from J; bases not matched to a gene: 5.

This clone was counted between two and nine times. The chain combines TRBV27 with TRBJ1-5; 8 positions match TRBD1. The V segment lost 3 bases and the J segment 5 bases; nucleotides outside the gene matches: 3. CDR3 length: 14 amino acids. Germline lookup yields CDR1 MNHEY and CDR2 SMNVEV (reference sequence). Here the CDR3 reads CASSFQGAYQPQHF. The CDR3 DNA follows: TGTGCCAGCAGTTTTCAGGGGGCTTATCAGCCCCAGCATTTT.

The rearrangement links TRBV4-2 to TRBJ2-1; 8 bases are a match to TRBD2. The CDR3 sequence is 14 residues long. V lost 8 bases, J lost 4 bases, and 7 bases stayed unmatched. Germline CDR1 and CDR2: LGHNA and YNFKEQ. The CDR3 DNA reads TGTGCCAGCGCTCCAGCGGGGGAGTACAATGAGCAGTTCTTC. Its translation is CASAPAGEYNEQFF.

The CDR3 DNA sequence: TGTGCCACCAGTGCCCCGGGGGGGCGGACAGATACGCAGTATTTT. Protein product: CATSAPGGRTDTQYF. This chain connects TRBV24-1 to TRBJ2-3; TRBD2 agrees at 8 bases. The CDR3 runs to 15 residues. Germline loops: CDR1 KGHDR, CDR2 SFDVKD. With V trimmed by 5 bases and J by 3 bases, 6 bases remained unmatched.

Comments on this clone: This CDR3 is also generated by other DNA sequences in the sample. This chain connects TRBV5-1 to TRBJ1-1; 7 bases are a match to TRBD1. The CDR3 is 15 amino acids. V dropped 3 bases and J dropped 1; count of bases not matched to a gene: 6. CDR1 is SGHRS, CDR2 YFSETQ, per germline. As DNA, the CDR3 is TGCGCCAGCAGCTCAGGGACAGCCAGGAACACTGAAGCTTTCTTT. Translated: CASSSGTARNTEAFF.

The J gene is TRBJ2-5, the V gene TRBV9; TRBD2 matches 10 bases. The J segment lost 4 bases and the V segment lost 4 bases, leaving 10 bases of the junction unmatched. This CDR3 region has 16 residues. Germline V lookup: CDR1 SGDLS, CDR2 YYNGEE. This chain's CDR3 is CASSYEAGGPLETQYF. The CDR3 DNA follows: TGTGCCAGCAGCTATGAAGCGGGGGGGCCGCTAGAGACCCAGTACTTC.

The chain couples TRBV14 to TRBJ2-7, with unresolved D. The CDR3 is 14 amino acids. Trimming shortened V by 1 base and J by 2 bases, and 9 bases separated the two germline ends. Germline CDR1 is SGHDN and CDR2 is FVKESK. CDR3 sequence: CASSQGAGTYEQYF. The DNA for the CDR3 is TGTGCCAGCAGCCAAGGCGCAGGTACCTACGAGCAGTACTTC.

The chain recombines TRBV5-1 with TRBJ2-5, with D uncertain. V lost 0 bases, J lost 5 bases, and 11 bases lay in between. CDR3 length equals 14 residues. Germline values: CDR1 SGHRS, CDR2 YFSETQ. The CDR3 bases are TGCGCCAGCAGCTTGGTTGGTACTCGGGAGACCCAGTACTTC. It is translated as CASSLVGTRETQYF.